The sequence of this T cell receptor beta chain was determined in a study of tumor-infiltrating lymphocytes in primary liver carcinoma (TCRdb year 2017). Background on the whole study: Between late 2015 and 2016, about 5 patients in China with histopathologically diagnosed primary liver carcinoma had surgical resection. The five patients, three men and two women aged 30 to 69 years, had hepatocellular carcinoma (four) or combined HCC and intrahepatic cholangiocarcinoma (one). The five patients had tumors of stage T1-T3 N0M0, with maximum diameters ranging from 4.2 to 10 cm. Each sample produced roughly 3.65 to 7.13 million productive TCRbeta reads, and read depth showed no significant difference between tissue types. TCRbeta repertoire sequencing, expression microarrays and whole-exome sequencing were combined in the study across five regions of each liver tumor, with adjacent normal tissue and blood also included. TCRbeta repertoire sequencing covered approximately 35 specimens from 5 patients: roughly 25 tumor regions, 5 adjacent noncancerous liver tissues and 5 peripheral blood samples. High reproducibility was observed for the technical replicate repertoires, with mean shared-clone rates approximately 0.9 and correlation coefficients above 0.98. Results and caveats for the whole study, not just this receptor: Only the TCR beta chain was sequenced, so true repertoire diversity is likely underestimated because unpaired alpha chains were not captured. Bulk unsorted samples precluded comparing CD4+ and CD8+ T cell repertoires. Repertoire overlap was found to be higher between tumor regions (mean approximately 35%) than between tumor-adjacent (roughly 17%) or tumor-blood (14%) pairs, consistent with antigen-driven expansion. Compared with blood, tumors had a significantly larger share of the repertoire taken up by the top 250 clones (p = 0.039). With just 4 or 5 patients in the study, the authors point out that the findings should be validated in a larger study.

This clonotype appeared a few times. Its antigen target is currently unknown. Base qualities are not provided; no much larger clone lies one nucleotide away. Blood RNA was extracted from unsorted whole blood using TRIzol reagent, and germline DNA was obtained with the DNeasy Blood & Tissue kit. At the time of sampling, the patients were treatment-naive and had chronic HBV infection. Before surgery, 3.5 to 4 milliliters of peripheral blood were drawn into K2EDTA tubes. Starting from about 500 ng total RNA, TCRbeta-specific cDNA was produced by reverse transcription with a constant-region primer and ProtoScript II reverse transcriptase. TCRbeta libraries were built with three nested multiplex PCR rounds, a slightly modified ARM-PCR procedure. Each of the first two PCR rounds ran for around 10 cycles using multiplex TRBV1-TRBV30 forward primers together with a Cbeta reverse primer. Sample barcodes and Illumina adapters were attached in a final 25-cycle PCR using Deep VentR polymerase. Before sequencing, amplicons between 200 and 500 bp were purified from gel using a QIAquick gel extraction kit. The TCRbeta amplicons were sequenced with 250-bp paired-end reads on an Illumina HiSeq 2500. From the authors' description of their analysis: Quality trimming of reads was performed with Trimmomatic v0.33, and paired reads were merged with FLASH v1.2.11 so that full CDR3 sequences could be recovered. V, D and J germline segments were assigned to the rearranged TCRbeta sequences using MiGEC v1.2.1b. Clonotype statistics and Shannon-Wiener diversity indices were calculated with VDJtools v1.0.0. Except for diversity analysis, only each sample's 250 most abundant clonotypes were used in subsequent analyses to reduce sampling bias. The public reads were reprocessed in TCRdb via fastp at Q25 and MiXCR, keeping in-frame beta chains. Here each entry gathers all rows of one CDR3 protein and keeps the most common genes and DNA. The V and J calls, along with clone size, are taken from TCRdb and not from the paper's own processing. Within this sample are 250,000 to 350,000 distinct CDR3 sequences, with 50% to 60% of them counted one time only. The ten largest clonotypes hold around 15% of the sample.

Via the germline V gene (reference sequence), CDR1 is SEHNR and CDR2 FQNEAQ. V trim: 6 bases; J trim: 0 bases; unmatched bases: 7. The CDR3 spans 17 residues, from the cysteine through the phenylalanine. Kept here is only the CDR3 DNA, which spans 51 bases and is read in frame from base 1. What was sequenced was peripheral blood. The sequence derives from a young woman with primary liver carcinoma and hepatitis B virus infection. The chain uses TRBV7-9 and TRBJ2-6; 8 nucleotides in the junction match TRBD1. CDR3 region: CASSSGTGFSGANVLTF. The DNA sequence follows: TGTGCCAGCAGTTCCGGGACAGGATTCTCTGGGGCCAACGTCCTGACTTTC.